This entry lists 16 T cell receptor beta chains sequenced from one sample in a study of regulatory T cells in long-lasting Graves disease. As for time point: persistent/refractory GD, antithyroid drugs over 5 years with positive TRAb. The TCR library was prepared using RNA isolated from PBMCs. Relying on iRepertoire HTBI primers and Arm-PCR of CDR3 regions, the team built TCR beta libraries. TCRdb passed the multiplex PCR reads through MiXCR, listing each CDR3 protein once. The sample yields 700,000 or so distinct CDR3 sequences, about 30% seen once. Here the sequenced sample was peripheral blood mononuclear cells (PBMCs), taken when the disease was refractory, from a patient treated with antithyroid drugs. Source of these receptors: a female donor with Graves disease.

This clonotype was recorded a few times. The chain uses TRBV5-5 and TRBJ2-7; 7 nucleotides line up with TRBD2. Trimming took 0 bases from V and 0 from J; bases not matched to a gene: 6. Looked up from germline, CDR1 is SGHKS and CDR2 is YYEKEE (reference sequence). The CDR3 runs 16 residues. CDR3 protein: CASSLGLAESSYEQYF. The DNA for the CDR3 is TGTGCCAGCAGCTTGGGGCTAGCGGAGAGCTCCTACGAGCAGTACTTC.

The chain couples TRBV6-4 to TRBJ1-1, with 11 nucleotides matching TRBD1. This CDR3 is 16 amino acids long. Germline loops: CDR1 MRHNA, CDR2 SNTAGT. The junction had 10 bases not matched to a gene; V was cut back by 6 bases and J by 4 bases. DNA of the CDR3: TGTGCCAGCAGCCAGGACAGGGGGCGCGGGCGCACTGAAGCTTTCTTT. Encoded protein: CASSQDRGRGRTEAFF.

The DNA for the CDR3 is TGCGCCAGCAGCAGGGGACAGCGAAACACCATATATTTT. Protein: CASSRGQRNTIYF. The chain uses TRBV5-1 and TRBJ1-3; 7 bases are a match to TRBD1. CDR3 length: 13 residues. V dropped 4 bases and J dropped 5; count of bases not matched to a gene: 3. CDR1 and CDR2 from the germline V gene are SGHRS and YFSETQ.

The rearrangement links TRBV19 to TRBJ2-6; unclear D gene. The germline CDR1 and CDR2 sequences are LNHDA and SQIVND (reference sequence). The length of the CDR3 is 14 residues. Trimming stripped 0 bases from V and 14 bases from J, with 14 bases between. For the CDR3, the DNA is TGTGCCAGTAGTATAGATATGTCTTCGTCGCTCCTGACTTTC. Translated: CASSIDMSSSLLTF.

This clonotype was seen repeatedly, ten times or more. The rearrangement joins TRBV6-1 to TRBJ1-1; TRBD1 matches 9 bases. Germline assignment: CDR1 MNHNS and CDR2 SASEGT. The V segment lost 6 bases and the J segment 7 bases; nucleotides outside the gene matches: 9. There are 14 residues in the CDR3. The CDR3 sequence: CASRSRDRECEAFF. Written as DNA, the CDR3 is TGTGCCAGCAGATCAAGGGACAGGGAATGTGAAGCTTTCTTT.

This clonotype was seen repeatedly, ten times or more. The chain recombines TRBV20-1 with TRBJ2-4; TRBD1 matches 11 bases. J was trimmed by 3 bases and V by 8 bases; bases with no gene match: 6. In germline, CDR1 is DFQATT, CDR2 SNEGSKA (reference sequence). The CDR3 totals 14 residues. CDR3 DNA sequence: TGCAGTTTGGACAGGGGGCAGGGCAAAAACATTCAGTACTTC. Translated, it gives CSLDRGQGKNIQYF.

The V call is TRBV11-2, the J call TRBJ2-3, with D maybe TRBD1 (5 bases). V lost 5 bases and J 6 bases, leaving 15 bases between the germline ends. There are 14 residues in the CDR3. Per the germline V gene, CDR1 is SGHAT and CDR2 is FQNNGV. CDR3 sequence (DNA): TGTGCCAGCAGCGAAGGGGCCCATTATGATACGCAGTATTTT. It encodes CASSEGAHYDTQYF.

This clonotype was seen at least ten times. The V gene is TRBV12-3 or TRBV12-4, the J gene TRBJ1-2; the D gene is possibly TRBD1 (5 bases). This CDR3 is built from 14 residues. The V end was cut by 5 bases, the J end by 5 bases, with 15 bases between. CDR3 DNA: TGTGCCAGCAGTAAAGACAGCGCCCAATATGGCTACACCTTC. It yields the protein CASSKDSAQYGYTF.

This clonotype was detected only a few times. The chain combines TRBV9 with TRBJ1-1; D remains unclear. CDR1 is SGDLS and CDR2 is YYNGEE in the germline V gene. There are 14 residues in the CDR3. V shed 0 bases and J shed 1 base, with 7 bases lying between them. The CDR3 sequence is CASSVAYGNTEAFF. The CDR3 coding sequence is TGTGCCAGCAGCGTAGCTTACGGGAACACTGAAGCTTTCTTT.

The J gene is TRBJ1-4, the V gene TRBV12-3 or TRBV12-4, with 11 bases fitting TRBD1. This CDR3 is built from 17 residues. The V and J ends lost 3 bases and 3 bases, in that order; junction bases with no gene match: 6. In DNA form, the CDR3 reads TGTGCCAGCAGTTTTTGGACAGGGGGCGCATCTAATGAAAAACTGTTTTTT. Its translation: CASSFWTGGASNEKLFF.

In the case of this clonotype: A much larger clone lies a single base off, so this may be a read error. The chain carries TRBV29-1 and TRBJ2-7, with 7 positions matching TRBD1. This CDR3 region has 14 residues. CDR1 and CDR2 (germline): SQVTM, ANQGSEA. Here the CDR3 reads CGVEDRAFSYEQYF. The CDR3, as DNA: TGCGGCGTTGAAGACAGGGCCTTCTCCTACGAGCAGTACTTC.

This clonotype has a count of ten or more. This CDR3 is CASSFGQVPTYEQYF. The CDR3 DNA is TGTGCCAGCAGTTTCGGACAGGTACCGACCTACGAGCAGTACTTC. The rearrangement uses TRBV12-3 or TRBV12-4 and TRBJ2-7, with TRBD1 matching over 7 bases. The V gene end was trimmed by 3 bases and the J gene end by 2 bases; junction bases not matched to a gene: 7. This CDR3 has 15 amino acids.

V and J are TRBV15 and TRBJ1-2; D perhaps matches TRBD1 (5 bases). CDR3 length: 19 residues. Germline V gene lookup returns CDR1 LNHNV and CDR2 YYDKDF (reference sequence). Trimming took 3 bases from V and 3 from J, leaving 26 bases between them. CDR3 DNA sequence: TGTGCCACCAGCAGTTCAGGTCAATCAGGACACCCAAGGGACTATGGCTACACCTTC. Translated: CATSSSGQSGHPRDYGYTF.

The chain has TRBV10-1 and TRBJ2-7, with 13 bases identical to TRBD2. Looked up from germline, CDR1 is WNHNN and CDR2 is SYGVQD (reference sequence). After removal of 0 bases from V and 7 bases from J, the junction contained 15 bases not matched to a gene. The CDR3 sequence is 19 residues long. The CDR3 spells CASSESKTDGLAGVREQYF. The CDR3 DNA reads TGCGCCAGCAGTGAGTCGAAGACCGACGGACTAGCGGGAGTGAGGGAGCAGTACTTC.

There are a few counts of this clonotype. The chain's CDR3 is CASRRTPSASSYNEQFF. CDR3 coding DNA: TGTGCCAGTCGGCGTACGCCTAGCGCCTCCTCCTACAATGAGCAGTTCTTC. The rearrangement joins TRBV6-1 to TRBJ2-1, with a possible D match to TRBD2 (6 bases). The V gene's germline CDR1 is MNHNS and CDR2 SASEGT. V lost 9 bases, J lost 0 bases, and 21 bases lay in between. The CDR3 is 17 amino acids.

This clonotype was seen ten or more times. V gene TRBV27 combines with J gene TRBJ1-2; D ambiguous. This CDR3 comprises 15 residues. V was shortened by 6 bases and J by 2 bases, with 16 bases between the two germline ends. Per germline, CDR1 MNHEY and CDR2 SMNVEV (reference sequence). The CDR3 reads CASSPDLGRNYGYTF. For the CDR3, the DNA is TGTGCCAGCAGCCCAGACCTGGGTCGAAACTATGGCTACACCTTC.